This TCR beta chain was recovered during a study of cytomegalovirus exposure and HLA in healthy donors. General study points: In vitro, three CMV-associated chains proved specific for CMV antigens. It was reportedly the case that the classifier diagnosed cytomegalovirus status with high specificity and sensitivity.

This clone was picked up one time. The antigen is unknown. This table comes from immunoSEQ multiplex PCR, and its TCRdb copy is limited to in-frame clones, with some not included. This table holds under 200,000 clones, around 84% found once. The sequenced sample was PBMCs. The TCR originated in a man between 18 and 35 years old in good health and CMV-seropositive.

CDR3 nucleotides: TGTGCCTGGAGCAGGGGCAGCTCCTACGAGCAGTACTTC. The encoded protein is CAWSRGSSYEQYF. V is TRBV30 and J is TRBJ2-7, with TRBD1 as a possible D gene (6 bases). CDR1 and CDR2 from the germline V gene are GTSNPN and SVGIG (reference sequence). The germline V and J ends were trimmed by 3 bases and 0 bases, with 9 bases remaining between them. The CDR3 is 13 amino acids.